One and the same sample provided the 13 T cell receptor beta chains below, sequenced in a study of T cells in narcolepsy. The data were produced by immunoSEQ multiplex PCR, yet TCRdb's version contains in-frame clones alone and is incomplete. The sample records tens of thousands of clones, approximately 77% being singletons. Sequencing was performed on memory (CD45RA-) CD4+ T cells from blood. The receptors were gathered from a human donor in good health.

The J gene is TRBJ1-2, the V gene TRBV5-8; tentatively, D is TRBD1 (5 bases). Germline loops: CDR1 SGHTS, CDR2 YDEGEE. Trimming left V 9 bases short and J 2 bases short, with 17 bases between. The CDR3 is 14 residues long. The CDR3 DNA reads TGTGCCACCCAATTCCGGGACGGCAACTATGGCTACACCTTC. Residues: CATQFRDGNYGYTF.

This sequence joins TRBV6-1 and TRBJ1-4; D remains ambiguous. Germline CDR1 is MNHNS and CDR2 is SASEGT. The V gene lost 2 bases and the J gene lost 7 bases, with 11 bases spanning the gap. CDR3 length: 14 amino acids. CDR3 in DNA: TGTGCCAGCAGTGAAAATTTGGCTAGTGAAAAACTGTTTTTT. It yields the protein CASSENLASEKLFF.

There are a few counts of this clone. The CDR3 DNA reads TGTGCCAGCAGCACCCACGGAAGCTCTGGAAACACCATATATTTT. Translated, it gives CASSTHGSSGNTIYF. The chain combines TRBV9 with TRBJ1-3, with D unresolved. The CDR3 spans 15 residues. Per the germline V gene, CDR1 is SGDLS and CDR2 is YYNGEE. The V and J ends lost 4 bases and 0 bases respectively, with 11 bases between them.

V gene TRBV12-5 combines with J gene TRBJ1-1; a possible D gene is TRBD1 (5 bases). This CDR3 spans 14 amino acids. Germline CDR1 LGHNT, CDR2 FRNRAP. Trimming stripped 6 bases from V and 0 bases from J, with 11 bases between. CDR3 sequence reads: CASGQTAMNTEAFF. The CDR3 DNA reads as TGTGCTAGTGGCCAGACAGCCATGAACACTGAAGCTTTCTTT.

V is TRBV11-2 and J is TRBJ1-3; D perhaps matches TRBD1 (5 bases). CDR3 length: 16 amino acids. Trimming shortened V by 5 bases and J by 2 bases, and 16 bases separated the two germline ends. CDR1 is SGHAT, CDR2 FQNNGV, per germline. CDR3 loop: CASSPLQGSPGNTIYF. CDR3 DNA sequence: TGTGCCAGCAGCCCCCTTCAGGGTTCGCCTGGAAACACCATATATTTT. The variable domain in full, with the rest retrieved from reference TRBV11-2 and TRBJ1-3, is EAGVAQSPRYKIIEKRQSVAFWCNPISGHATLYWYQQILGQGPKLLIQFQNNGVVDDSQLPKDRFSAERLKGVDSTLKIQPAKLEDSAVYLCASSPLQGSPGNTIYFGEGSWLTVV.

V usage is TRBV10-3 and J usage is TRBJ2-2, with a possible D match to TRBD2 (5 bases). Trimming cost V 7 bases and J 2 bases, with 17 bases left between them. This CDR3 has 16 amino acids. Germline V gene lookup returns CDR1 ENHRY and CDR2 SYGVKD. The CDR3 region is CAINLKSGENTGELFF. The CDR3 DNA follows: TGTGCCATCAACCTCAAAAGCGGCGAAAACACCGGGGAGCTGTTTTTT.

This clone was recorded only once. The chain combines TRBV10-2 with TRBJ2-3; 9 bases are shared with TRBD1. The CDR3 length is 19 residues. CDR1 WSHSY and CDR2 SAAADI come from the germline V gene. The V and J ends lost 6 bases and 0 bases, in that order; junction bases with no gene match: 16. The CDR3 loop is CASRSKPGQGAASTDTQYF. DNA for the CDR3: TGCGCCAGCAGATCAAAACCGGGACAGGGTGCGGCTAGCACAGATACGCAGTATTTT.

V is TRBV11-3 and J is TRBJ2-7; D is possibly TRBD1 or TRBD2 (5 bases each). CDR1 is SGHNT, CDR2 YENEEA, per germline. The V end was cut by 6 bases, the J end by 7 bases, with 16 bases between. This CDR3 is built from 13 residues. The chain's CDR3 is CASSLMGEGEQYF. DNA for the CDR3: TGTGCCAGCAGTCTCATGGGGGAAGGGGAGCAGTACTTC.

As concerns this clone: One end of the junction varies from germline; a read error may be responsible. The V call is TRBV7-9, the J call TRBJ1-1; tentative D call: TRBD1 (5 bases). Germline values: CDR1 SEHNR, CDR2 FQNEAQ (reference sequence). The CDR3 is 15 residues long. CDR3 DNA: TGTGCCAGCAGTATACCAGGGACGTCGAACACTGAAGCTCTCTTT. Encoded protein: CASSIPGTSNTEALF.

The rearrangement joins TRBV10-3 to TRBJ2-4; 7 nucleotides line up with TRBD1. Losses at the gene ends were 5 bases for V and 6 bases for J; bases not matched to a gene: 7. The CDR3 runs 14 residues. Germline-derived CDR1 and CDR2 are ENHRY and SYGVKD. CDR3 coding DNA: TGTGCCATCAGTTCCGGGACAGAAATAAACATTCAGTACTTC. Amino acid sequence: CAISSGTEINIQYF.

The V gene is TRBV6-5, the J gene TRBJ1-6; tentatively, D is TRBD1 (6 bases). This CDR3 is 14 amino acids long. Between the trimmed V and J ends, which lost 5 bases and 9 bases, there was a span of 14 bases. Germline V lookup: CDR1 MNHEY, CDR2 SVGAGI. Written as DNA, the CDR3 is TGTGCCAGCAGTGAGTTCAGGGGAGGTTCACCCCTCCACTTT. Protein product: CASSEFRGGSPLHF.

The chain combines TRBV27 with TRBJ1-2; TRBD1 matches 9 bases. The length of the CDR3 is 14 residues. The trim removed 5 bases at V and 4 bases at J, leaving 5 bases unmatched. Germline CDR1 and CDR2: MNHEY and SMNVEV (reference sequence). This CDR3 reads CASSPGTGIYGYTF. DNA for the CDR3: TGTGCCAGCAGTCCCGGGACAGGGATCTATGGCTACACCTTC.

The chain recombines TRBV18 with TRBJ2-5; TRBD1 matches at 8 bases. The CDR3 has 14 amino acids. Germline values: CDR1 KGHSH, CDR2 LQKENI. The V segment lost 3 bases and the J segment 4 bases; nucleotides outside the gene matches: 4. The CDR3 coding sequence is TGTGCCAGCTCACCCGGACAGGGCACAGAGACCCAGTACTTC. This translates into CASSPGQGTETQYF.